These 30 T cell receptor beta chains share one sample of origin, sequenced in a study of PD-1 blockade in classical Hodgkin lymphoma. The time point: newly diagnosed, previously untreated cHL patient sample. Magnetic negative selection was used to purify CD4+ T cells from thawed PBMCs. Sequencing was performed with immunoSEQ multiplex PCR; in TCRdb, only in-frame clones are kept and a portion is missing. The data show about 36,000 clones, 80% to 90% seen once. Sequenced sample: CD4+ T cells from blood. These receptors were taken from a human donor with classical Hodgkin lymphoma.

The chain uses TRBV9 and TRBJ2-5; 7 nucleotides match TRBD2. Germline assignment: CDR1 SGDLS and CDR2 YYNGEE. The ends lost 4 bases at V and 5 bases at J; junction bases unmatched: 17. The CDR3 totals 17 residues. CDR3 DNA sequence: TGTGCCAGCAGCCTCCTCGGTAGGGCGGGAGATGGGGAGACCCAGTACTTC. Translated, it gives CASSLLGRAGDGETQYF.

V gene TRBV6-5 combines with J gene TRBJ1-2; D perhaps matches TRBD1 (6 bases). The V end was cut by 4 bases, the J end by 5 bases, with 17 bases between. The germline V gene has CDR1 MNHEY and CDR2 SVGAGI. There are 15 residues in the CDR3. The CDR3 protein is CASSWAGGLLYGYTF. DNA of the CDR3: TGTGCCAGCAGTTGGGCGGGGGGCCTATTATATGGCTACACCTTC.

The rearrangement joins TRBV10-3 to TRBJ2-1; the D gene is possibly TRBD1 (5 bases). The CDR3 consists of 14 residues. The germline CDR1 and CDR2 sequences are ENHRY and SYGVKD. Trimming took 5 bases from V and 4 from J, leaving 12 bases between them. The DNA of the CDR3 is TGTGCCATCAGTTTTTCGACAGTTTACAATGAGCAGTTCTTC. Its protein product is CAISFSTVYNEQFF.

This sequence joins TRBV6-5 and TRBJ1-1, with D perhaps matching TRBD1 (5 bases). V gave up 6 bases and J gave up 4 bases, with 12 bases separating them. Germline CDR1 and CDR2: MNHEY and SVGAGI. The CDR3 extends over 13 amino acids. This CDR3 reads CASRSRDFTEAFF. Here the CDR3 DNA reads TGTGCCAGCAGGAGCCGGGACTTCACTGAAGCTTTCTTT.

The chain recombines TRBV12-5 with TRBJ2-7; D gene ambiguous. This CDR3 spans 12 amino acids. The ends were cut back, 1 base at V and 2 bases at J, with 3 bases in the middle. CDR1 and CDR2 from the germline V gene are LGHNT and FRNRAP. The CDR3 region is CASGLGTYEQYF. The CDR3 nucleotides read TGTGCTAGTGGTTTGGGTACCTACGAGCAGTACTTC.

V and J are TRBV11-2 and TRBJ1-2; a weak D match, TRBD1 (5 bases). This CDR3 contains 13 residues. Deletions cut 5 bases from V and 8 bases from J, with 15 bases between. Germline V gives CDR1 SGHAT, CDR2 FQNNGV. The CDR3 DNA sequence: TGTGCCAGCAGCCCCGGGGGACTGGGGGGCTACACCTTC. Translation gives CASSPGGLGGYTF.

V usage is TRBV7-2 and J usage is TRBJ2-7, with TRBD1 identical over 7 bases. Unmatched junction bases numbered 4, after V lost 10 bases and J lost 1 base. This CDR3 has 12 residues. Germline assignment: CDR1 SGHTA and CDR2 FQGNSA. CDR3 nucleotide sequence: TGTGCCACCGGGGACAGTTCCTACGAGCAGTACTTC. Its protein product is CATGDSSYEQYF.

The CDR3 loop reads CASSLGLAGAVDTQYF. The CDR3 DNA reads as TGTGCCAGCAGCCTTGGACTAGCGGGGGCTGTGGATACGCAGTATTTT. The chain links TRBV7-3 to TRBJ2-3, with 13 bases that match TRBD2. Germline V CDR1 and CDR2: SGHTA, FQGTGA. V lost 5 bases, J lost 6 bases, and 8 bases stayed unmatched. The CDR3 extends over 16 amino acids.

The CDR3 region has the DNA TGTGCCAGCAGTTACAGGCAGGGGGCGGTGAACACTGAAGCTTTCTTT. Translated, it gives CASSYRQGAVNTEAFF. The rearrangement uses TRBV6-6 and TRBJ1-1; 8 bases fit TRBD1. The length of the CDR3 is 16 residues. In germline, CDR1 is MNHNY, CDR2 SVGAGI (reference sequence). The junction had 5 bases not matched to a gene; V was cut back by 2 bases and J by 0 bases.

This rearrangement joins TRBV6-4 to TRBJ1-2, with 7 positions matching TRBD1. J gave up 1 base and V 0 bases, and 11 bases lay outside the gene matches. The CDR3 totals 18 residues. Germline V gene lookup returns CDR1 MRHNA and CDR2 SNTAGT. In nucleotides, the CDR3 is TGTGCCAGCAGTGACTCCCGCCCGGGACAGAAACGTAACTATGGCTACACCTTC. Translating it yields CASSDSRPGQKRNYGYTF.

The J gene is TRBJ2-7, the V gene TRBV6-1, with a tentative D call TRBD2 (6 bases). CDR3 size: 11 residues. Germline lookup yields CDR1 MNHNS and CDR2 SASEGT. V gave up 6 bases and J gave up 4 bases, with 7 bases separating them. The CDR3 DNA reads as TGTGCCAGCAGGGAGGGTTACGAGCAGTACTTC. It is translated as CASREGYEQYF.

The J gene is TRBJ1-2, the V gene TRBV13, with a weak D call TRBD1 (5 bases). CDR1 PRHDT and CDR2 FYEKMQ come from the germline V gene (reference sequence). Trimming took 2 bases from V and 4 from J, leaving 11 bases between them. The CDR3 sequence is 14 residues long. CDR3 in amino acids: CASSLSQGGYGYTF. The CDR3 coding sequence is TGTGCCAGCAGCTTAAGCCAGGGCGGCTATGGCTACACCTTC.

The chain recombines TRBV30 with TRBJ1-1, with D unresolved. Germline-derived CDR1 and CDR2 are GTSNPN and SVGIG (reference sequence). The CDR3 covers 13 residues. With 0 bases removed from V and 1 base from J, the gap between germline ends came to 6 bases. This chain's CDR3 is CAWSVRENTEAFF. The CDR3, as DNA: TGTGCCTGGAGTGTTCGCGAGAACACTGAAGCTTTCTTT.

CDR3 nucleotide sequence: TGTGCCACCAGCAGAGAACAGGCCATCATGAACACTGAAGCTTTCTTT. The encoded protein is CATSREQAIMNTEAFF. The chain couples TRBV15 to TRBJ1-1; tentative D call: TRBD1 (5 bases). This CDR3 contains 16 residues. Trimming removed 0 bases from V and 0 bases from J, with 11 bases in between. CDR1 is LNHNV, CDR2 YYDKDF, per germline (reference sequence).

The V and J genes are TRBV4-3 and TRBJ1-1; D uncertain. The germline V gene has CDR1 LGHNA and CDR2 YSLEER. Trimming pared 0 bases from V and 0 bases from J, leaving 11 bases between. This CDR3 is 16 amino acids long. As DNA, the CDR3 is TGCGCCAGCAGCCAAGACGAGACTCTAATGAACACTGAAGCTTTCTTT. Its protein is CASSQDETLMNTEAFF.

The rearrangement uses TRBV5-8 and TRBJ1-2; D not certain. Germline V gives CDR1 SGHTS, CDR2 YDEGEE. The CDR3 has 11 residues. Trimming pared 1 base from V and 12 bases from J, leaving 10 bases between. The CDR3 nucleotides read TGTGCCAGCAGCTTGTACGGGAGTGACACCTTC. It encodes CASSLYGSDTF.

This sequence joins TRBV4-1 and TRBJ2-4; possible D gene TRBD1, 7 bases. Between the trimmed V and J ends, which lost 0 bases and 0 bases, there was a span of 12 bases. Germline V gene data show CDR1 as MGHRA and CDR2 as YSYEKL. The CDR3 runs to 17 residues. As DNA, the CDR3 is TGCGCCAGCAGCCAAGAATCAGGGGGGCGAGCCAAAAACATTCAGTACTTC. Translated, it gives CASSQESGGRAKNIQYF.

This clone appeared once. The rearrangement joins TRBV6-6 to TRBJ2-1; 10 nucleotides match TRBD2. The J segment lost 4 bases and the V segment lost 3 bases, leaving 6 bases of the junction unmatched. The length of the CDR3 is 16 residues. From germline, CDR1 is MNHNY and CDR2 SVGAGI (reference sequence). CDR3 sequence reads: CASSYSLAGVYNEQFF. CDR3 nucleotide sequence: TGTGCCAGCAGTTATTCTCTAGCGGGGGTATACAATGAGCAGTTCTTC.

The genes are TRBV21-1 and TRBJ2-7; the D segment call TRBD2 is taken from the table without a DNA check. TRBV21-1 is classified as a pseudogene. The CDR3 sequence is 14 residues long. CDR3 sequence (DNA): TGTGCCAGCAGCAAAGTCTTTCGGGGGTACGAGCAGTACTTC. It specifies CASSKVFRGYEQYF.

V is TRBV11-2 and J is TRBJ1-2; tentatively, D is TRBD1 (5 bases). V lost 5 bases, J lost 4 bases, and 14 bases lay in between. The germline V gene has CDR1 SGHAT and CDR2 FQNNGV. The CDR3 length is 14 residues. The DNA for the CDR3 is TGTGCCAGCAGCCCCGAAGGGACGATCTATGGCTACACCTTC. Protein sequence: CASSPEGTIYGYTF.

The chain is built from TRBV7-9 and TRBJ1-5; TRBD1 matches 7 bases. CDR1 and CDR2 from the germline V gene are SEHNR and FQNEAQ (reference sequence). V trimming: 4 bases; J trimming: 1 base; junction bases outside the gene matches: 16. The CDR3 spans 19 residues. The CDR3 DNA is TGTGCCAGCAGCTCTGTCGTTAAACAGGGGCTGAACAGCAATCAGCCCCAGCATTTT. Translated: CASSSVVKQGLNSNQPQHF.

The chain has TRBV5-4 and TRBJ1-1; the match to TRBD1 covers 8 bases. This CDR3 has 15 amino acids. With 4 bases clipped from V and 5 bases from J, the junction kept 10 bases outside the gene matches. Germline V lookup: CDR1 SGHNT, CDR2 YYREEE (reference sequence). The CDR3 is CASSHRDRTDTEAFF. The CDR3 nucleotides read TGTGCCAGCAGCCATCGGGACAGGACGGATACTGAAGCTTTCTTT.

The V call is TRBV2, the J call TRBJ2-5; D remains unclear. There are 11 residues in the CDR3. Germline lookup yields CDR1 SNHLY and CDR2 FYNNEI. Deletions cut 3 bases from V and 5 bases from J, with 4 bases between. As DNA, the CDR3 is TGTGCCAGCAGTGAGAGGGAGACCCAGTACTTC. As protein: CASSERETQYF. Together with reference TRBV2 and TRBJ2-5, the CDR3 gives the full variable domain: EPEVTQTPSHQVTQMGQEVILRCVPISNHLYFYWYRQILGQKVEFLVSFYNNEISEKSEIFDDQFSVERPDGSNFTLKIRSTKLEDSAMYFCASSERETQYFGPGTRLLVL.

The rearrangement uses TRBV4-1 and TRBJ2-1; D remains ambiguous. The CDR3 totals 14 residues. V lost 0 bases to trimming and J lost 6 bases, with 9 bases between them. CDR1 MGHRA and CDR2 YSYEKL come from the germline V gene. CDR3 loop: CASSQDLSLNEQFF. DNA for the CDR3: TGCGCCAGCAGCCAAGATCTGTCCCTCAATGAGCAGTTCTTC.

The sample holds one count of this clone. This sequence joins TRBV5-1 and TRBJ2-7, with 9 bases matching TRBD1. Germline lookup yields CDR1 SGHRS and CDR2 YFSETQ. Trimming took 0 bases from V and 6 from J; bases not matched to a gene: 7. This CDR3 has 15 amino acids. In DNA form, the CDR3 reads TGCGCCAGCAGCTTGGCTAGACAGGGGGGCATCGAGCAGTACTTC. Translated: CASSLARQGGIEQYF.

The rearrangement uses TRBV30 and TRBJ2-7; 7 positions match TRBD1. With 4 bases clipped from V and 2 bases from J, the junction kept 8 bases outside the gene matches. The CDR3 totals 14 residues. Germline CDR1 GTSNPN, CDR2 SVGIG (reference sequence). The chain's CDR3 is CAWIHRDRPYEQYF. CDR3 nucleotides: TGTGCCTGGATTCACCGGGACAGACCCTACGAGCAGTACTTC.

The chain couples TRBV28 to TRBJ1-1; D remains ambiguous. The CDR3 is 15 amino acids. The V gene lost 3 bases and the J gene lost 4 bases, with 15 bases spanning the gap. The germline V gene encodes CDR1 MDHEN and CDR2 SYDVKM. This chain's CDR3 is CASSLSGVRRTEAFF. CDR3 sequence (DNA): TGTGCCAGCAGTTTGTCCGGGGTTCGACGCACTGAAGCTTTCTTT.

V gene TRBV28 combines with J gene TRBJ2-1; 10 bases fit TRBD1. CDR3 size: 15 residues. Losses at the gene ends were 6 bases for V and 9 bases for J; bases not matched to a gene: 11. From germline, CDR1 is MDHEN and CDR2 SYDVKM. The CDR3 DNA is TGTGCCAGCAGCCCAAGGGGACAGGGGAGGGGTGAGCAGTTCTTC. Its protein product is CASSPRGQGRGEQFF.

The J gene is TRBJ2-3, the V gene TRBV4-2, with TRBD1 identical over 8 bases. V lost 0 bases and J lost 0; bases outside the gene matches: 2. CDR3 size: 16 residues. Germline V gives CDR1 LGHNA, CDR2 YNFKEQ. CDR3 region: CASSQDDRGSTDTQYF. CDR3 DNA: TGTGCCAGCAGCCAAGATGACAGGGGAAGCACAGATACGCAGTATTTT.

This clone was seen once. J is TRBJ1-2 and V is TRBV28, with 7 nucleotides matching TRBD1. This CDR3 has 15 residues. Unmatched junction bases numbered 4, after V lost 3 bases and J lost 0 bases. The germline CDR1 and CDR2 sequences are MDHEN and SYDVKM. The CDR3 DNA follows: TGTGCCAGCAGTTTTACGGGACAGACTAACTATGGCTACACCTTC. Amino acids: CASSFTGQTNYGYTF.